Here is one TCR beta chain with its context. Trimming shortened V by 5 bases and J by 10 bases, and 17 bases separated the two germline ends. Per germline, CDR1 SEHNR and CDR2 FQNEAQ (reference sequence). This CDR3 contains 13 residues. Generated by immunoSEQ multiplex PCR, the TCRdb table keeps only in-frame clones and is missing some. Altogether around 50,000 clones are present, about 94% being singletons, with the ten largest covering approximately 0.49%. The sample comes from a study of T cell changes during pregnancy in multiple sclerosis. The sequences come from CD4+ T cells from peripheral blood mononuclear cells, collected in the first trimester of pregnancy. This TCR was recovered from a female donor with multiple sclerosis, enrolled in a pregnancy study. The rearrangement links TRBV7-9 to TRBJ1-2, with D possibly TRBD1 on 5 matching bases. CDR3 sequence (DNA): TGTGCCAGCAGCATGAGGTCAGGGTTAGACTACACCTTC. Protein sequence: CASSMRSGLDYTF. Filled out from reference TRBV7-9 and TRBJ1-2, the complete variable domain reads DTGVSQNPRHKITKRGQNVTFRCDPISEHNRLYWYRQTLGQGPEFLTYFQNEAQLEKSRLLSDRFSAERPKGSFSTLEIQRTEQGDSAMYLCASSMRSGLDYTFGSGTRLTVV.